This TCR beta chain was profiled in a study of T cell repertoires in cytomegalovirus infection. In the study overall: Public TCR beta signature analysis indicated the presence of both CMV infection and matching HLA type.

With 1 base clipped from V and 0 bases from J, the junction kept 7 bases outside the gene matches. Germline V gene data show CDR1 as DFQATT and CDR2 as SNEGSKA (reference sequence). CDR3 length: 17 amino acids. From the reads, TCRdb called clonotypes with MiXCR, one entry per CDR3 protein. The sample shows about 330,000 distinct CDR3 sequences, over 7.5% of them seen only once. This clonotype appeared a few times. Sample: PBMCs. The receptor was isolated from a human donor in good health (CMV status not recorded). Some clones in this sample may be carry-over from other donors' samples. V usage is TRBV20-1 and J usage is TRBJ2-1; 9 nucleotides agree with TRBD2. This CDR3 is CSARGGLAGISYNEQFF. CDR3 in DNA: TGCAGTGCTAGAGGTGGGCTAGCGGGAATCTCCTACAATGAGCAGTTCTTC.